The 3 T cell receptor beta chains in this list originate from one sample, sequenced in a study of blood T cell repertoires in COVID-19. Method: immunoSEQ multiplex PCR; TCRdb's copy keeps in-frame clones and lacks some. The table lists 120,000 to 150,000 clones, around 84% of them singletons, with about an eighth in the top ten. The sample was peripheral blood. These receptors came from a man in his sixties with active or convalescent COVID-19.

V usage is TRBV11-2 and J usage is TRBJ2-7; D is perhaps TRBD2 (6 bases). Germline values: CDR1 SGHAT, CDR2 FQNNGV. V gave up 5 bases and J gave up 1 base, with 15 bases separating them. The CDR3 totals 15 residues. CDR3 DNA sequence: TGTGCCAGCAGCCGGTCCCGGGGGAGATCCTACGAGCAGTACTTC. Translating it yields CASSRSRGRSYEQYF.

This sequence joins TRBV7-3 and TRBJ2-5; TRBD1 might be the D (5 bases). The germline V gene encodes CDR1 SGHTA and CDR2 FQGTGA. Trimming left V 2 bases short and J 9 bases short, with 16 bases between. The CDR3 loop spans 14 amino acids. The CDR3 bases are TGTGCCAGCAGCTTATCGATCAGGGCAGGACCCCAGTACTTC. Protein sequence: CASSLSIRAGPQYF.

Points on this clone: One junction end disagrees with the germline gene, perhaps due to a read error. This chain uses TRBV4-2 with TRBJ2-4, with 12 positions matching TRBD2. CDR1 LGHNA and CDR2 YNFKEQ come from the germline V gene. CDR3 size: 17 residues. The CDR3 sequence is CASSPRLAGDLKTIQYF. The CDR3 DNA reads as TGTGCCAGCAGCCCTAGACTAGCGGGAGACCTAAAAACCATTCAGTACTTC.